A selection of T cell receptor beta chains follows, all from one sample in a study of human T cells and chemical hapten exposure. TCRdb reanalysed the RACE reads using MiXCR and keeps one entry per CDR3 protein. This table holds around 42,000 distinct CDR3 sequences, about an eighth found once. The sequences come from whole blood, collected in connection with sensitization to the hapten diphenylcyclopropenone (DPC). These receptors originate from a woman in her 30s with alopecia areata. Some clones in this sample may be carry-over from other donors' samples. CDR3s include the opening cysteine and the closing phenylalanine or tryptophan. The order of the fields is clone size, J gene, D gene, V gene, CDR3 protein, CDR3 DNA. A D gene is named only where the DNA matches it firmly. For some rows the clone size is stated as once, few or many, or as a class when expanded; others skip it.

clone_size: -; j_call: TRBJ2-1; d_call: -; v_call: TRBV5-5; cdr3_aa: CASSWIPSSYNEQFF; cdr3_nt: TGTGCCAGCAGCTGGATACCGAGCTCCTACAATGAGCAGTTCTTC
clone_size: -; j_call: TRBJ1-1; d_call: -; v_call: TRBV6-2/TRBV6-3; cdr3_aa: CASAGYPSTFF; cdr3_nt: TGTGCCAGCGCGGGGTACCCCTCGACTTTCTTT
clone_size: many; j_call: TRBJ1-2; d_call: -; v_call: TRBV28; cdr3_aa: CASSFPTEPGRGYTF; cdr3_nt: TGTGCCAGCAGTTTCCCGACCGAGCCCGGCCGAGGCTACACCTTC
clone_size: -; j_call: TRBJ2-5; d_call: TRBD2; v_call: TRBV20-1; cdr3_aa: CSARVPGLAGVPSETQYF; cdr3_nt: TGCAGTGCTCGGGTCCCGGGACTAGCGGGAGTGCCGTCAGAGACCCAGTACTTC
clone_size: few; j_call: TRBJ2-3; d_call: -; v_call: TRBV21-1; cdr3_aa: CASIPGRTDTQYF; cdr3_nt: TGTGCCAGCATCCCGGGAAGGACAGATACGCAGTATTTT
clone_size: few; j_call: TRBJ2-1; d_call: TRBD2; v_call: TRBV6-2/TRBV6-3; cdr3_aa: CASRRLAGEINEQFF; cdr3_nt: TGTGCCAGCAGGAGACTAGCGGGAGAAATCAATGAGCAGTTCTTC
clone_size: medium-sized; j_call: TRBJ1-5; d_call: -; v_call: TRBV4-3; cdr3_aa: CASSQDLSQPQHF; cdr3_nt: TGCGCCAGCAGCCAAGATCTCAGCCAGCCCCAGCATTTT
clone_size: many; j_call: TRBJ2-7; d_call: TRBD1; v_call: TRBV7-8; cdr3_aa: CASSLDRVPHEQYF; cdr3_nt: TGTGCCAGCAGCCTGGACAGGGTCCCACACGAGCAGTACTTC
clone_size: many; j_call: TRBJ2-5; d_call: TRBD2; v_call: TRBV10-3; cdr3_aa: CAISESSRLAGVGETQYF; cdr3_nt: TGTGCCATCAGTGAGTCTTCCCGACTAGCGGGAGTGGGAGAGACCCAGTACTTC
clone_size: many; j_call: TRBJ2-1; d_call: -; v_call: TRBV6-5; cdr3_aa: CASSYERDNEQFF; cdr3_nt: TGTGCCAGCAGTTACGAGAGGGACAATGAGCAGTTCTTC
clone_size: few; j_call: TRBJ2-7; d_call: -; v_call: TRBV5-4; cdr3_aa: CASSLTESYEQYF; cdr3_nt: TGTGCCAGCAGCTTGACGGAGAGCTACGAGCAGTACTTC
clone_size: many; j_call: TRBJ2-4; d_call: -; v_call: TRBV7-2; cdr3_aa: CASSLGRLNIQYF; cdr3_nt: TGTGCCAGCAGCTTAGGGAGGCTAAACATTCAGTACTTC
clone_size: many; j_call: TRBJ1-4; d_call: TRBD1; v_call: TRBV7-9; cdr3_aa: CASSLLDRGGEKLFF; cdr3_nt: TGTGCCAGCAGCTTACTGGACAGGGGAGGAGAAAAACTGTTTTTT
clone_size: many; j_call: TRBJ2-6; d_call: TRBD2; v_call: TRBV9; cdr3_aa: CASSGGLYESSGANVLTF; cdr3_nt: TGTGCCAGCAGCGGGGGACTATATGAGAGCTCTGGGGCCAACGTCCTGACTTTC
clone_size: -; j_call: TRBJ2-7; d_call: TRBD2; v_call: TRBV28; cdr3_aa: CASSLDGAGYEQYF; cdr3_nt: TGTGCCAGCAGTCTGGATGGAGCGGGATACGAGCAGTACTTC
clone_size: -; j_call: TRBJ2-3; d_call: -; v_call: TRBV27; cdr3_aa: CASSLDGGSTDTQYF; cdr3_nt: TGTGCCAGCAGTTTAGACGGCGGAAGCACAGATACGCAGTATTTT
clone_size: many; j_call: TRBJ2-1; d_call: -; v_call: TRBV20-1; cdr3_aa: CSARETSPAGEQFF; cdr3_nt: TGCAGTGCTAGAGAAACTAGCCCAGCGGGTGAGCAGTTCTTC
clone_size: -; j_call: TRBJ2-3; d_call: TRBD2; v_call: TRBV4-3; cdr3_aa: CASSSGLADLSYF; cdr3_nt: TGCGCCAGCAGCTCCGGACTAGCGGATCTCTCGTATTTT
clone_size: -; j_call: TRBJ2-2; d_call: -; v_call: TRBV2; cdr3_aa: CATRTPANTGELFF; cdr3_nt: TGTGCCACCAGAACGCCGGCGAACACCGGGGAGCTGTTTTTT
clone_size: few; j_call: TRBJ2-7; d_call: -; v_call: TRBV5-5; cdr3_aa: CASSPTSTEQYF; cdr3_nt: TGTGCCAGCAGCCCCACTAGCACCGAGCAGTACTTC
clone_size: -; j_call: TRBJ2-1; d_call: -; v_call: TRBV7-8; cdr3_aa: CASSLALSGEQFF; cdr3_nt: TGTGCCAGCAGCTTAGCGCTTAGCGGCGAGCAGTTCTTC
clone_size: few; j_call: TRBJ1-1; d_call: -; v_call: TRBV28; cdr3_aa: CASRGTQNTEAFF; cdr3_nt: TGTGCCAGCAGGGGAACCCAGAACACTGAAGCTTTCTTT
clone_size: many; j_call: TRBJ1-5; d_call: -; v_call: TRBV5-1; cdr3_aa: CASRGHRSNSNQPQHF; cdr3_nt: TGCGCCAGCAGGGGACACCGCTCGAATAGCAATCAGCCCCAGCATTTT
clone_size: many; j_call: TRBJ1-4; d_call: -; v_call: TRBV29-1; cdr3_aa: CSVENGGPDEKLFF; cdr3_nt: TGCAGCGTTGAAAACGGGGGGCCCGATGAAAAACTGTTTTTT
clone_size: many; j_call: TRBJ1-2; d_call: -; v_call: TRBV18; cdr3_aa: CASSHTPGTVPYGYTF; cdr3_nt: TGTGCCAGCTCTCATACCCCAGGGACGGTCCCCTATGGCTACACCTTC
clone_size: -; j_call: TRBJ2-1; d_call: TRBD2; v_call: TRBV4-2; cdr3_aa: CASKLAGGPPEQFF; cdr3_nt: TGTGCCAGCAAACTTGCGGGGGGACCACCCGAGCAGTTCTTC
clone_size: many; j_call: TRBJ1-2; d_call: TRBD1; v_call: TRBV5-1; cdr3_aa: CASSSDRGRGYTF; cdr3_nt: TGCGCCAGCAGCTCGGACAGGGGGAGAGGCTACACCTTC
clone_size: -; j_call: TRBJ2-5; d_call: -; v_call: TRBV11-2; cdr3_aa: CASSPVISPYRGETQYF; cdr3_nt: TGTGCCAGCAGCCCTGTCATCTCGCCCTACCGTGGAGAGACCCAGTACTTC
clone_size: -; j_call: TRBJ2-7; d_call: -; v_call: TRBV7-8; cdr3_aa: CASSPSQGEQYF; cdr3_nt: TGTGCCAGCAGTCCCTCCCAGGGCGAGCAGTACTTC
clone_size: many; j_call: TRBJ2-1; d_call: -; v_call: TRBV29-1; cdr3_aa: CSAGEDNEQFF; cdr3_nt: TGCAGCGCCGGGGAGGACAATGAGCAGTTCTTC
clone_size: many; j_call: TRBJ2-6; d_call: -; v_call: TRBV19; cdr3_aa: CASLISGANVLTF; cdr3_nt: TGTGCCAGTTTGATCTCTGGGGCCAACGTCCTGACTTTC
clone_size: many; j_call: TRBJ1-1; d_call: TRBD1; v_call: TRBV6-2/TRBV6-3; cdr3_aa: CASSYPGTGDPMNTEAFF; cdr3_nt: TGTGCCAGCAGTTACCCTGGGACAGGCGATCCCATGAACACTGAAGCTTTCTTT
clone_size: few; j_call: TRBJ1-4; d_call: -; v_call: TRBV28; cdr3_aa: CASSSTGISEKLFF; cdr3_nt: TGTGCCAGCAGTTCCACAGGAATTTCTGAAAAACTGTTTTTT
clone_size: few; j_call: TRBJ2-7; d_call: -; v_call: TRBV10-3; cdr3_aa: CAGGTKFYEQYF; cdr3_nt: TGTGCCGGGGGTACGAAGTTCTACGAGCAGTACTTC
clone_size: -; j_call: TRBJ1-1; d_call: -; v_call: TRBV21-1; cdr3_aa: CASSRLWSRENTEAFF; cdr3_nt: TGTGCCAGCAGCAGACTTTGGTCGCGGGAGAACACTGAAGCTTTCTTT
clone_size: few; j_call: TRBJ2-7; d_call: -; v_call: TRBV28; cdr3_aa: CASKSYGTYEQYF; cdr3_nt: TGTGCCAGCAAAAGCTACGGAACCTACGAGCAGTACTTC
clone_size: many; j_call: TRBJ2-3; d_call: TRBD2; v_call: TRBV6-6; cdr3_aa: CASSRGTRGADTQYF; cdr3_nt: TGTGCCAGCAGTCGGGGGACTAGAGGAGCAGATACGCAGTATTTT
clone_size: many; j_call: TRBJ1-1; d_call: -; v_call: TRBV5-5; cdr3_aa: CASSLVVSGGSEAFF; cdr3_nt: TGTGCCAGCAGCTTGGTAGTCTCGGGGGGCTCTGAAGCTTTCTTT
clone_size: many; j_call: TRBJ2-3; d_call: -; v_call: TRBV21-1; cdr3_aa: CASSKVQGWIGDTQYF; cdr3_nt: TGTGCCAGCAGCAAAGTACAGGGGTGGATAGGAGATACGCAGTATTTT
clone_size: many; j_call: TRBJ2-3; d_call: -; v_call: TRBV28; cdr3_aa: CASSFGGRADTQYF; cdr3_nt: TGTGCCAGCAGTTTCGGGGGGCGCGCAGATACGCAGTATTTT
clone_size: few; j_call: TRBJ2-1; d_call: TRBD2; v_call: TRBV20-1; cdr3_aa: CSAMPGLAGNEQFF; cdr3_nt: TGCAGTGCTATGCCGGGACTAGCGGGCAATGAGCAGTTCTTC
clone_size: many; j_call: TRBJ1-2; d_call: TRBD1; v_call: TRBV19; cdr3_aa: CASSSPGQSYGYTF; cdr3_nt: TGTGCCAGTAGTAGTCCGGGACAGTCCTATGGCTACACCTTC
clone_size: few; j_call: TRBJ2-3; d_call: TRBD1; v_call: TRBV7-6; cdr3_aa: CASSSRQPGQAAFTDTQYF; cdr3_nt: TGTGCCAGCAGCTCCCGACAACCCGGACAGGCGGCCTTTACAGATACGCAGTATTTT
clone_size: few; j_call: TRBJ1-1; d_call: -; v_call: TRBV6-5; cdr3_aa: CASSYSGLTEAFF; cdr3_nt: TGTGCCAGCAGTTACTCGGGACTAACTGAAGCTTTCTTT
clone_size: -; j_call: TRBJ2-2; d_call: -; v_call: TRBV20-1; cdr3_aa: CSARPSSTGELFF; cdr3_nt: TGCAGTGCTAGACCTAGCAGCACCGGGGAGCTGTTTTTT
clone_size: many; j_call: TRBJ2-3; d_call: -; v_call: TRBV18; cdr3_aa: CASSYPGDTQYF; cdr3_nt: TGTGCCAGCTCATACCCAGGCGATACGCAGTATTTT
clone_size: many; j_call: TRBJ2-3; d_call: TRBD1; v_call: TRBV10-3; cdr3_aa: CAISHAPGQSTDTQYF; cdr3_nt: TGTGCCATCAGCCATGCCCCGGGACAGTCCACAGATACGCAGTATTTT
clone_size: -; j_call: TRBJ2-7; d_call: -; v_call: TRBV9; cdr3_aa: CASSADGYEQYF; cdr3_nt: TGTGCCAGCAGCGCCGACGGGTACGAGCAGTACTTC
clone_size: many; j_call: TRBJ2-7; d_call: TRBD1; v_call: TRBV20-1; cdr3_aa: CSAGQGARPSYEQYF; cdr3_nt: TGCAGTGCTGGACAGGGAGCGCGGCCCTCCTACGAGCAGTACTTC
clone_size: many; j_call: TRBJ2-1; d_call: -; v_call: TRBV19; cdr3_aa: CASKEGDSYNEQFF; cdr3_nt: TGTGCCAGTAAGGAGGGAGATTCCTACAATGAGCAGTTCTTC
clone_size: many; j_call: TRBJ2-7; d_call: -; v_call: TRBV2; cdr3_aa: CASSDPRRGLLEQYF; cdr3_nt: TGTGCCAGCAGCGACCCTCGAAGGGGCCTACTCGAGCAGTACTTC
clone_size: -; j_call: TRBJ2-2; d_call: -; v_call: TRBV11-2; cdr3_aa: CASSLDSNTGELFF; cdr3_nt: TGTGCCAGCAGCTTAGACAGTAACACCGGGGAGCTGTTTTTT
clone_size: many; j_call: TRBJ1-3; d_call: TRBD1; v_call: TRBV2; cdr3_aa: CASSELGQGPNTIYF; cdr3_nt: TGTGCCAGCAGTGAATTGGGACAGGGGCCAAACACCATATATTTT
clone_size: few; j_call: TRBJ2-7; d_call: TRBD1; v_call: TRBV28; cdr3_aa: CASSLAPDRRNEQYF; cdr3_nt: TGTGCCAGCAGTTTAGCCCCGGACAGGCGGAACGAGCAGTACTTC